A single sample gave rise to the 20 T cell receptor beta chains below, sequenced in a study of T cell responses to AZD1222 COVID-19 vaccine. Profiling relied on immunoSEQ multiplex PCR, and the TCRdb table lists in-frame clones only, not all of them. The sample includes about 110,000 clones, over 85% of them seen just once. The material sequenced was peripheral blood, taken on day 0 of MenACWY control vaccination. These TCRs come from an adult in good health.

J is TRBJ2-7 and V is TRBV28; D may be TRBD1 or TRBD2 (6 bases each). The V gene's germline CDR1 is MDHEN and CDR2 SYDVKM. This CDR3 spans 15 amino acids. V lost 5 bases and J lost 2, with 16 bases in between. The CDR3 region has the DNA TGTGCCAGCAGTCCCGTGAGGGGGGCCCCCTACGAGCAGTACTTC. This gives the protein CASSPVRGAPYEQYF.

This clone came up a few times. The rearrangement joins TRBV4-2 to TRBJ1-2, with 9 bases that match TRBD1. J gave up 8 bases and V 3 bases, and 10 bases lay outside the gene matches. The CDR3 is 15 amino acids. The germline V gene encodes CDR1 LGHNA and CDR2 YNFKEQ. The CDR3 DNA reads TGTGCCAGCAGCCAGACCCCGGACAGGGGCGGAGGCTACACCTTC. Protein: CASSQTPDRGGGYTF.

The chain uses TRBV2 and TRBJ2-5, with TRBD2 matching over 7 bases. V gave up 0 bases and J gave up 2 bases; unmatched junction bases: 12. From germline, CDR1 is SNHLY and CDR2 FYNNEI. The CDR3 covers 18 residues. The CDR3 region has the DNA TGTGCCAGCAGTGAAGCGCTTGGGAGGGTTGAGTGGCAAGAGACCCAGTACTTC. Protein: CASSEALGRVEWQETQYF.

This rearrangement joins TRBV27 to TRBJ2-5, with 11 bases lining up with TRBD2. V was pared by 0 bases and J by 5 bases, with 5 bases of the junction left unmatched. Germline assignment: CDR1 MNHEY and CDR2 SMNVEV (reference sequence). The CDR3 has 16 residues. The chain's CDR3 is CASSLSTSGVGETQYF. CDR3 nucleotide sequence: TGTGCCAGCAGTTTATCGACTAGCGGGGTAGGGGAGACCCAGTACTTC.

The J gene is TRBJ2-1, the V gene TRBV20-1; possible D gene TRBD2, 5 bases. The V end lost 5 bases, the J end lost 6 bases, and 8 bases lay between the germline ends. CDR3 length equals 11 residues. Germline CDR1 and CDR2: DFQATT and SNEGSKA (reference sequence). CDR3: CSASRGNEQFF. As DNA, the CDR3 is TGCAGTGCTTCCCGGGGCAATGAGCAGTTCTTC.

The chain carries TRBV7-8 and TRBJ2-7, with 9 bases matching TRBD1. V shed 6 bases, J shed 2 bases, and the junction held 8 bases outside the gene matches. The CDR3 sequence is 15 residues long. In germline, CDR1 is SGHVS, CDR2 FQNEAQ. The CDR3 loop is CASRRPGQGTYEQYF. DNA of the CDR3: TGTGCCAGCAGACGTCCGGGACAGGGAACCTACGAGCAGTACTTC. The full variable domain, completed using reference TRBV7-8 and TRBJ2-7, is GAGVSQSPRYKVAKRGQDVALRCDPISGHVSLFWYQQALGQGPEFLTYFQNEAQLDKSGLPSDRFFAERPEGSVSTLKIQRTQQEDSAVYLCASRRPGQGTYEQYFGPGTRLTVT.

This clone came up once. The chain carries TRBV2 and TRBJ1-1, with TRBD1 matching over 8 bases. The CDR3 has 14 residues. Germline lookup yields CDR1 SNHLY and CDR2 FYNNEI. Unmatched junction bases numbered 7, after V lost 6 bases and J lost 4 bases. The CDR3 DNA is TGTGCCAGCAGGAGGACAGGGTTGGGCACTGAAGCTTTCTTT. Protein sequence: CASRRTGLGTEAFF.

On this clone: Additional DNA sequences in this sample encode the identical CDR3. This chain links TRBV27 with TRBJ1-3; the D gene is possibly TRBD1 (5 bases). Germline V lookup: CDR1 MNHEY, CDR2 SMNVEV (reference sequence). V lost 0 bases, J lost 7 bases, and 10 bases lay in between. This CDR3 has 14 amino acids. DNA of the CDR3: TGTGCCAGCAGTTTATCCAGGGCGGGGAACACCATATATTTT. Its protein product is CASSLSRAGNTIYF.

This chain joins TRBV20-1 and TRBJ2-1; D unresolved. The V end was cut by 6 bases, the J end by 2 bases, with 5 bases between. Germline V gene lookup returns CDR1 DFQATT and CDR2 SNEGSKA (reference sequence). The CDR3 has 11 amino acids. CDR3 DNA sequence: TGCAGTGCGGCACCCTACAATGAGCAGTTCTTC. It translates to CSAAPYNEQFF.

J is TRBJ2-1 and V is TRBV29-1, with D perhaps being TRBD1 or TRBD2 (5 bases each). The V and J ends lost 4 bases and 5 bases respectively, with 12 bases between them. The V gene's germline CDR1 is SQVTM and CDR2 ANQGSEA. The length of the CDR3 is 13 residues. In DNA form, the CDR3 reads TGCAGCGTTGGCAGGGACGGGCACAATGAGCAGTTCTTC. Its translation: CSVGRDGHNEQFF.

This sequence joins TRBV19 and TRBJ1-2, with a tentative D call TRBD1 (6 bases). From germline, CDR1 is LNHDA and CDR2 SQIVND (reference sequence). The CDR3 covers 13 residues. Trimming removed 6 bases from V and 6 bases from J, with 14 bases in between. The CDR3 nucleotides read TGTGCCAGTAGCGATCTAGGGGGAAATGGCTACACCTTC. It codes for CASSDLGGNGYTF.

The rearrangement links TRBV9 to TRBJ2-2, with 10 bases fitting TRBD2. Germline-derived CDR1 and CDR2 are SGDLS and YYNGEE. The CDR3 is 15 amino acids. V gave up 1 base and J gave up 7 bases; unmatched junction bases: 4. CDR3 residues: CASSVTSGAGGELFF. Here the CDR3 DNA reads TGTGCCAGCAGCGTAACTAGCGGGGCCGGCGGGGAGCTGTTTTTT. The variable domain in full, completed from reference TRBV9 and TRBJ2-2, reads DSGVTQTPKHLITATGQRVTLRCSPRSGDLSVYWYQQSLDQGLQFLIQYYNGEERAKGNILERFSAQQFPDLHSELNLSSLELGDSALYFCASSVTSGAGGELFFGEGSRLTVL.

This rearrangement joins TRBV3-1 (or the pseudogene TRBV3-2) to TRBJ1-2, with unresolved D. The V end was cut by 0 bases, the J end by 4 bases, with 3 bases between. Germline CDR1 and CDR2: LGHDT and YNNKEL (reference sequence). There are 12 residues in the CDR3. CDR3 loop: CASSQEGYGYTF. The CDR3 bases are TGTGCCAGCAGCCAAGAGGGCTATGGCTACACCTTC.

A single count supports this clone. The chain is built from TRBV5-6 and TRBJ1-6, with TRBD1 identical over 12 bases. The CDR3 length is 15 residues. Looked up from germline, CDR1 is SGHDT and CDR2 is YYEEEE. V lost 3 bases to trimming and J lost 6 bases; unmatched junction nucleotides: 1. This CDR3 is CASSWGQGANSPLHF. The CDR3 coding sequence is TGTGCCAGCAGCTGGGGACAGGGGGCTAATTCACCCCTCCACTTT.

The rearrangement uses TRBV12-3 or TRBV12-4 and TRBJ1-5, with D uncertain. The CDR3 runs 12 residues. Trimming shortened V by 6 bases and J by 5 bases, and 8 bases separated the two germline ends. The CDR3 spells CASRTLDQPQHF. The DNA for the CDR3 is TGTGCCAGCAGAACACTGGATCAGCCCCAGCATTTT.

V and J are TRBV19 and TRBJ1-1; no reliable D call. V lost 5 bases, J lost 3 bases, and 10 bases lay in between. The CDR3 contains 13 residues. The germline CDR1 and CDR2 sequences are LNHDA and SQIVND (reference sequence). The CDR3 nucleotides read TGTGCCAGTAGTTCCCGGACCGACACTGAAGCTTTCTTT. Its protein is CASSSRTDTEAFF.

The chain combines TRBV9 with TRBJ2-7; no clear D. The V end lost 0 bases, the J end lost 5 bases, and 12 bases lay between the germline ends. The CDR3 extends over 14 amino acids. Germline lookup yields CDR1 SGDLS and CDR2 YYNGEE. The CDR3 reads CASSVDPVLDEQYF. The CDR3 DNA sequence: TGTGCCAGCAGCGTAGATCCGGTATTGGACGAGCAGTACTTC.

CDR3 DNA: TGTGCCAGCAGCTTAGATAACGGGGGGCCCCAGCATTTT. It codes for CASSLDNGGPQHF. The chain uses TRBV11-2 and TRBJ1-5; possible D gene TRBD1, 5 bases. The CDR3 is 13 residues long. The V end lost 0 bases, the J end lost 9 bases, and 9 bases lay between the germline ends. Germline V gene lookup returns CDR1 SGHAT and CDR2 FQNNGV.

The chain employs TRBV5-5 and TRBJ1-4; D possibly corresponds to TRBD1 (5 bases). The CDR3 sequence is 15 residues long. The V gene's germline CDR1 is SGHKS and CDR2 YYEKEE (reference sequence). V was shortened by 4 bases and J by 4 bases, with 14 bases between the two germline ends. The CDR3 here is CASSARTGLNEKLFF. For the CDR3, the DNA is TGTGCCAGCAGCGCGAGGACGGGACTTAATGAAAAACTGTTTTTT.

The J gene is TRBJ2-2, the V gene TRBV12-3 or TRBV12-4; 7 nucleotides align to TRBD2. The CDR3 length is 13 residues. V was pared by 3 bases and J by 5 bases, with 0 bases of the junction left unmatched. CDR3 amino acids: CASSLGGTGELFF. For the CDR3, the DNA is TGTGCCAGCAGTTTGGGGGGGACCGGGGAGCTGTTTTTT.